Listed here are 24 T cell receptor beta chains from one sample, sequenced in a study of T cells in localized non-small cell lung cancer. Produced via immunoSEQ multiplex PCR; TCRdb's table is partial and in-frame only. The sample lists approximately 70,000 clones; roughly 80% were seen once. The material was PBMCs, obtained before any cancer treatment. Source of these receptors: a man aged 40-75 years with stage II lung adenocarcinoma.

The chain is built from TRBV23-1 and TRBJ2-5; the match to TRBD1 covers 8 bases. TRBV23-1 belongs to the ORF category, with a function that is uncertain. The trim removed 0 bases at V and 1 base at J, leaving 10 bases unmatched. The CDR3 is 18 residues long. The CDR3 region is CASSQSTDRAGPQETQYF. The CDR3, as DNA: TGCGCCAGCAGTCAATCAACGGACAGGGCCGGACCCCAAGAGACCCAGTACTTC.

This clone appeared once. V and J are TRBV6-5 and TRBJ1-5; D is ambiguous. The CDR3 contains 15 residues. Germline V CDR1 and CDR2: MNHEY, SVGAGI. V was shortened by 5 bases and J by 3 bases, with 14 bases between the two germline ends. This chain's CDR3 is CASSRTRRINQPQHF. Written as DNA, the CDR3 is TGTGCCAGCAGTCGTACCAGGCGGATCAATCAGCCCCAGCATTTT.

The chain uses TRBV30 and TRBJ1-1, with 8 bases fitting TRBD1. Germline V CDR1 and CDR2: GTSNPN, SVGIG (reference sequence). The trim removed 3 bases at V and 4 bases at J, leaving 4 bases unmatched. The CDR3 consists of 13 residues. Here the CDR3 reads CAWSQQGGTEAFF. Written as DNA, the CDR3 is TGTGCCTGGAGCCAACAGGGGGGCACTGAAGCTTTCTTT.

The chain carries TRBV14 and TRBJ1-2, with D perhaps matching TRBD1 (5 bases). With 3 bases removed from V and 2 bases from J, the gap between germline ends came to 7 bases. CDR1 is SGHDN and CDR2 is FVKESK in the germline V gene. The CDR3 contains 13 residues. The CDR3: CASSQQGNYGYTF. CDR3 DNA sequence: TGTGCCAGCAGCCAGCAGGGAAACTATGGCTACACCTTC. Full variable domain (missing parts from reference TRBV14 and TRBJ1-2): EAGVTQFPSHSVIEKGQTVTLRCDPISGHDNLYWYRRVMGKEIKFLLHFVKESKQDESGMPNNRFLAERTGGTYSTLKVQPAELEDSGVYFCASSQQGNYGYTFGSGTRLTVV.

The genes are TRBV15 and TRBJ1-1, with a weak D call TRBD1 (5 bases). This CDR3 spans 15 amino acids. CDR1 and CDR2 from the germline V gene are LNHNV and YYDKDF (reference sequence). V gave up 2 bases and J gave up 5 bases, with 15 bases separating them. The CDR3 nucleotides are TGTGCCACCAGCAGAACCAGGGTGAGAGGGACTGAAGCTTTCTTT. Encoded protein: CATSRTRVRGTEAFF. The full variable domain, completed using reference TRBV15 and TRBJ1-1, is DAMVIQNPRYQVTQFGKPVTLSCSQTLNHNVMYWYQQKSSQAPKLLFHYYDKDFNNEADTPDNFQSRRPNTSFCFLDIRSPGLGDTAMYLCATSRTRVRGTEAFFGQGTRLTVV.

The chain employs TRBV5-1 and TRBJ2-3, with D perhaps matching TRBD1 (6 bases). Trimming removed 3 bases at V and 1 base at J, with 18 bases between. This CDR3 spans 17 amino acids. Germline CDR1 SGHRS, CDR2 YFSETQ. The DNA of the CDR3 is TGCGCCAGCAGCTATGGGGCAGGGGAACCGGGCACAGATACGCAGTATTTT. Translating it yields CASSYGAGEPGTDTQYF.

J is TRBJ2-3 and V is TRBV7-3, with 8 nucleotides matching TRBD2. J gave up 4 bases and V 2 bases, and 8 bases lay outside the gene matches. The CDR3 totals 16 residues. Looked up from germline, CDR1 is SGHTA and CDR2 is FQGTGA. CDR3 protein: CASSLRLSGMADTQYF. The CDR3 coding sequence is TGTGCCAGCAGCTTACGTCTTAGCGGGATGGCAGATACGCAGTATTTT.

The V gene is TRBV11-1, the J gene TRBJ2-3; D is ambiguous. The CDR3 is made up of 11 amino acids. Germline CDR1 and CDR2: SGHAT and FQDESV (reference sequence). Trimming took off 3 bases at V and 2 bases at J, with 0 bases between the two ends. The CDR3 region has the DNA TGTGCCAGCAGCTTCACAGATACGCAGTATTTT. The encoded protein is CASSFTDTQYF.

The CDR3 is CAWSRAAVYEQYF. The DNA for the CDR3 is TGTGCCTGGAGTCGGGCAGCGGTCTACGAGCAGTACTTC. J is TRBJ2-7 and V is TRBV30; the D gene is possibly TRBD2 (5 bases). The CDR3 consists of 13 residues. V gave up 2 bases and J gave up 3 bases, with 11 bases separating them. Germline V gene data show CDR1 as GTSNPN and CDR2 as SVGIG (reference sequence).

The V and J genes are TRBV11-2 and TRBJ1-4; D remains ambiguous. The CDR3 sequence is 13 residues long. The V end lost 1 base, the J end lost 8 bases, and 8 bases lay between the germline ends. Germline values: CDR1 SGHAT, CDR2 FQNNGV. The CDR3, as DNA: TGTGCCAGCAGCTTAGCCGGGAGGGAAAAACTGTTTTTT. This gives the protein CASSLAGREKLFF.

This clone has a handful of counts. The chain carries TRBV9 and TRBJ1-1, with D hard to call. The CDR3 contains 12 residues. Trimming left V 3 bases short and J 1 base short, with 4 bases between. CDR1 SGDLS and CDR2 YYNGEE come from the germline V gene. CDR3 nucleotide sequence: TGTGCCAGCAGCGCCACGAACACTGAAGCTTTCTTT. This translates into CASSATNTEAFF.

The chain employs TRBV10-3 and TRBJ2-7; D is uncertain. The CDR3 totals 14 residues. V was clipped by 3 bases and J by 6 bases, with 15 bases between them. Germline CDR1 reads ENHRY; CDR2 reads SYGVKD. Here the CDR3 reads CAISDGLESSEQYF. CDR3 in DNA: TGTGCCATCAGTGATGGGCTGGAAAGCTCCGAGCAGTACTTC.

This clone was counted once. The V gene is TRBV5-1, the J gene TRBJ2-3, with 7 bases matching TRBD2. CDR1 SGHRS and CDR2 YFSETQ come from the germline V gene. After removal of 0 bases from V and 6 bases from J, the junction contained 13 bases not matched to a gene. This CDR3 is 17 amino acids long. The CDR3 region has the DNA TGCGCCAGCAGCTTGGATGCTAGCGGAGATTATATGGATACGCAGTATTTT. This encodes CASSLDASGDYMDTQYF.

The rearrangement joins TRBV21-1 to TRBJ1-2; TRBD1 is taken as the D call from the table, unchecked against the DNA. TRBV21-1 is termed a pseudogene. This CDR3 contains 15 residues. For the CDR3, the DNA is TGTGCCAGCAGCAAAGCCGACAGGGAGGACTATGGCTACACCTTC. Its translation: CASSKADREDYGYTF.

This rearrangement joins TRBV19 to TRBJ2-2; D unclear. Germline V gene data show CDR1 as LNHDA and CDR2 as SQIVND (reference sequence). V was cut by 4 bases and J by 1 base, with 10 bases left in between. This CDR3 region has 15 residues. CDR3 residues: CASSRGSGNTGELFF. The DNA for the CDR3 is TGTGCCAGTAGTAGAGGAAGTGGGAACACCGGGGAGCTGTTTTTT. Together with reference TRBV19 and TRBJ2-2, the CDR3 gives the full variable domain: DGGITQSPKYLFRKEGQNVTLSCEQNLNHDAMYWYRQDPGQGLRLIYYSQIVNDFQKGDIAEGYSVSREKKESFPLTVTSAQKNPTAFYLCASSRGSGNTGELFFGEGSRLTVL.

V gene TRBV19 combines with J gene TRBJ1-2; 9 bases line up with TRBD1. Germline loops: CDR1 LNHDA, CDR2 SQIVND (reference sequence). The CDR3 has 15 amino acids. J was trimmed by 3 bases and V by 5 bases; bases with no gene match: 7. The CDR3 region has the DNA TGTGCCAGTAGTGCTTACAGGGGGCAGGACTATGGCTACACCTTC. This sequence encodes CASSAYRGQDYGYTF.

This clone turned up a few times. The CDR3 protein is CASSPGGGKEPQHF. The CDR3 coding sequence is TGTGCCAGCTCACCAGGGGGCGGTAAGGAGCCCCAGCATTTT. The chain has TRBV18 and TRBJ1-5, with D tentatively TRBD1 (6 bases). The CDR3 spans 14 residues. Germline CDR1 KGHSH, CDR2 LQKENI. Trimming pared 2 bases from V and 8 bases from J, leaving 13 bases between.

V and J are TRBV6-6 and TRBJ2-5; possibly TRBD1 for D (6 bases). CDR3 length: 13 residues. Per germline, CDR1 MNHNY and CDR2 SVGAGI (reference sequence). The V end was cut by 6 bases, the J end by 5 bases, with 13 bases between. The CDR3 here is CASRLYRVETQYF. The CDR3 nucleotides are TGTGCCAGCAGACTCTACAGGGTTGAGACCCAGTACTTC.

The J gene is TRBJ2-1, the V gene TRBV7-3, with TRBD2 matching over 7 bases. The V gene end was trimmed by 2 bases and the J gene end by 6 bases; junction bases not matched to a gene: 7. CDR3 length: 15 amino acids. Germline values: CDR1 SGHTA, CDR2 FQGTGA. The chain's CDR3 is CASSLESSGANEQFF. CDR3 coding DNA: TGTGCCAGCAGCTTAGAGTCTAGCGGAGCCAATGAGCAGTTCTTC.

The sample holds a few counts of this clone. The chain links TRBV7-9 to TRBJ2-1; 10 bases map to TRBD2. Germline V gene lookup returns CDR1 SEHNR and CDR2 FQNEAQ (reference sequence). The ends lost 5 bases at V and 10 bases at J; junction bases unmatched: 11. The CDR3 covers 15 residues. The CDR3 here is CASSPRASGRGEQFF. The CDR3 DNA sequence: TGTGCCAGCAGCCCCCGGGCTAGCGGGAGAGGAGAGCAGTTCTTC.

J is TRBJ2-1 and V is TRBV5-8; TRBD2 aligns across 8 bases. This CDR3 is built from 15 residues. The J segment lost 7 bases and the V segment lost 5 bases, leaving 11 bases of the junction unmatched. Germline CDR1 and CDR2: SGHTS and YDEGEE. The CDR3 region has the DNA TGTGCCAGCAGAATCCGGGAGGGCCTAAGGAATGAGCAGTTCTTC. Amino acid sequence: CASRIREGLRNEQFF.

The V call is TRBV5-1, the J call TRBJ2-1, with TRBD1 matching 11 bases. Per germline, CDR1 SGHRS and CDR2 YFSETQ. Trimming cost V 3 bases and J 6 bases; bases outside gene matches: 2. The length of the CDR3 is 14 residues. The CDR3 reads CASSSGTGGNEQFF. The CDR3 region has the DNA TGCGCCAGCAGCTCCGGGACAGGGGGCAATGAGCAGTTCTTC.

This clone was detected ten times or more. The chain joins TRBV11-2 to TRBJ1-1; D not certain. V gave up 6 bases and J gave up 0 bases, with 8 bases separating them. The germline V gene has CDR1 SGHAT and CDR2 FQNNGV. The CDR3 runs to 13 residues. The CDR3 DNA is TGTGCCAGCAGTCAGATCCTGAACACTGAAGCTTTCTTT. Its translation is CASSQILNTEAFF.

The chain links TRBV19 to TRBJ1-5, with unresolved D. Per the germline V gene, CDR1 is LNHDA and CDR2 is SQIVND (reference sequence). This CDR3 is 15 amino acids long. Trimming cost V 1 base and J 3 bases, with 10 bases left between them. CDR3 sequence: CASSIGGWVNQPQHF. The CDR3 DNA reads as TGTGCCAGTAGTATAGGAGGATGGGTCAATCAGCCCCAGCATTTT.